This T cell receptor beta chain was sequenced during a study of blood T cells in healthy people across ages. The CDR3 contains 17 residues. Germline values: CDR1 MNHEY, CDR2 SVGAGI. J was trimmed by 2 bases and V by 1 base; bases with no gene match: 8. This clonotype was counted a few times. The antigen remains undetermined. General study results and limits: The unknown donor CMV status may have confounded expanded clonotype changes. While age rose, TCR beta diversity per million T cells dropped in a roughly linear way. PBMCs went unsorted, and a conclusive naive versus antigen-experienced comparison was therefore prevented.

The use of a sample-barcoded 5' primer and a J-beta primer mix characterized a second PCR of roughly 7 to 11 cycles. MiXCR, run by TCRdb on the 5' RACE reads, gives a single entry per CDR3 protein. The table includes 1.8 million or so distinct CDR3 sequences, roughly two fifths detected once. The clonotype comes from a human donor in good health. The sequenced sample consisted of blood. This chain links TRBV6-5 with TRBJ2-5; TRBD2 matches at 9 bases. CDR3 in DNA: TGTGCCAGCAGTTACTTTCTAGCGGGACCGATACAAGAGACCCAGTACTTC. The encoded protein is CASSYFLAGPIQETQYF.